Below are 22 T cell receptor beta chains sequenced from a single sample in a study of T cell repertoires in ileal Crohn's disease. Produced via immunoSEQ multiplex PCR; TCRdb's table is partial and in-frame only. Of roughly 3,900 clones in the sample, about two thirds are singletons; the top ten hold 7.5% to 8.5%. Time point of the sample: neoterminal ileum biopsy at postoperative endoscopy, about 6 months after surgery. The specimen sequenced was ileal tissue. The receptor set was obtained from an adult with Crohn's disease.

The rearrangement joins TRBV27 to TRBJ2-1, with D maybe TRBD1 (6 bases). Looked up from germline, CDR1 is MNHEY and CDR2 is SMNVEV (reference sequence). The CDR3 is 14 amino acids. V lost 4 bases, J lost 0 bases, and 7 bases lay in between. For the CDR3, the DNA is TGTGCCAGCAGTTCACAGGGCTCCTACAATGAGCAGTTCTTC. Amino acid sequence: CASSSQGSYNEQFF.

The chain couples TRBV12-5 to TRBJ2-4; D is unresolved. The CDR3 runs to 13 residues. The V end was cut by 8 bases, the J end by 0 bases, with 8 bases between. The V gene's germline CDR1 is LGHNT and CDR2 FRNRAP. The CDR3 nucleotides are TGTGCTAGTCTCGCGGTAGCCAAAAACATTCAGTACTTC. This translates into CASLAVAKNIQYF.

V gene TRBV29-1 combines with J gene TRBJ1-4; D not resolved. Germline CDR1 and CDR2: SQVTM and ANQGSEA. There are 11 residues in the CDR3. V was shortened by 5 bases and J by 4 bases, with 5 bases between the two germline ends. CDR3 residues: CSVYGNEKLFF. The CDR3 DNA reads TGCAGCGTTTACGGTAATGAAAAACTGTTTTTT.

CDR3 in amino acids: CASGKEIGEGYSNQPQHF. DNA of the CDR3: TGTGCCAGTGGGAAAGAGATAGGAGAGGGCTATAGCAATCAGCCCCAGCATTTT. V usage is TRBV19 and J usage is TRBJ1-5, with D unresolved. The CDR3 has 18 residues. V gave up 8 bases and J gave up 0 bases, with 23 bases separating them. Germline CDR1 reads LNHDA; CDR2 reads SQIVND (reference sequence). The whole variable domain, filled in from reference TRBV19 and TRBJ1-5, reads DGGITQSPKYLFRKEGQNVTLSCEQNLNHDAMYWYRQDPGQGLRLIYYSQIVNDFQKGDIAEGYSVSREKKESFPLTVTSAQKNPTAFYLCASGKEIGEGYSNQPQHFGDGTRLSIL.

This chain uses TRBV18 with TRBJ1-5; D is unclear. Per germline, CDR1 KGHSH and CDR2 LQKENI. Trimming stripped 3 bases from V and 3 bases from J, with 12 bases between. The CDR3 is 15 residues long. CDR3 in DNA: TGTGCCAGCTCACCTGAGGAGGGCTTCAATCAGCCCCAGCATTTT. As protein: CASSPEEGFNQPQHF.

The CDR3 loop is CASSPPGGINQPQHF. The CDR3 DNA follows: TGTGCCAGCAGCCCCCCCGGAGGGATCAATCAGCCCCAGCATTTT. The chain employs TRBV5-7 and TRBJ1-5; D uncertain. TRBV5-7 is an ORF, with its function uncertain. The CDR3 covers 15 residues. V was pared by 4 bases and J by 3 bases, with 14 bases between.

The genes are TRBV19 and TRBJ2-7; TRBD1 aligns across 8 bases. The V gene's germline CDR1 is LNHDA and CDR2 SQIVND (reference sequence). The CDR3 totals 15 residues. The V and J ends lost 4 bases and 3 bases, in that order; junction bases with no gene match: 8. In DNA, the CDR3 is TGTGCCAGTAGTACTTACAGGGGGAACAACTACGAGCAGTACGTC. Protein product: CASSTYRGNNYEQYV.

This clone occurred a few times. The genes are TRBV10-3 and TRBJ1-1; 11 bases are shared with TRBD1. The CDR3 is 17 amino acids. Germline CDR1 reads ENHRY; CDR2 reads SYGVKD. Trimming removed 0 bases from V and 5 bases from J; junction bases left unmatched: 8. This chain's CDR3 is CAISESGTGGGSTEAFF. CDR3 coding DNA: TGTGCCATCAGTGAGTCGGGGACAGGGGGTGGGAGTACTGAAGCTTTCTTT.

The gene calls are TRBV5-4 and TRBJ2-2, with a weak D call TRBD2 (6 bases). This CDR3 has 15 residues. Deletions cut 0 bases from V and 5 bases from J, with 11 bases between. Germline V lookup: CDR1 SGHNT, CDR2 YYREEE (reference sequence). The CDR3 DNA reads as TGTGCCAGCAGCTTGGGGGGGGATTGGACCGGGGAGCTGTTTTTT. Its translation is CASSLGGDWTGELFF.

The J gene is TRBJ2-5, the V gene TRBV18; 11 bases fit TRBD2. There are 15 residues in the CDR3. Germline loops: CDR1 KGHSH, CDR2 LQKENI. The junction had 3 bases not matched to a gene; V was cut back by 2 bases and J by 4 bases. The CDR3 sequence is CASSPGLAGGETQYF. CDR3 coding DNA: TGTGCCAGCTCACCAGGACTAGCGGGCGGAGAGACCCAGTACTTC.

The chain recombines TRBV5-1 with TRBJ2-1, with 10 bases matching TRBD2. The V segment lost 3 bases and the J segment 7 bases; nucleotides outside the gene matches: 10. In germline, CDR1 is SGHRS, CDR2 YFSETQ. The CDR3 totals 16 residues. DNA for the CDR3: TGCGCCAGCAGCTCCTCGATAGCGGGGGGCGGGAATGAGCAGTTCTTC. It yields the protein CASSSSIAGGGNEQFF. The variable domain in full, with the rest retrieved from reference TRBV5-1 and TRBJ2-1, is KAGVTQTPRYLIKTRGQQVTLSCSPISGHRSVSWYQQTPGQGLQFLFEYFSETQRNKGNFPGRFSGRQFSNSRSEMNVSTLELGDSALYLCASSSSIAGGGNEQFFGPGTRLTVL.

The rearrangement uses TRBV29-1 and TRBJ2-2; possibly TRBD1 for D (6 bases). Germline-derived CDR1 and CDR2 are SQVTM and ANQGSEA. The CDR3 is made up of 15 amino acids. Trimming took off 4 bases at V and 3 bases at J, with 15 bases between the two ends. The CDR3 DNA reads as TGCAGCGTTGGATCTGGTCCAGGGGACACCGGGGAGCTGTTTTTT. Residues: CSVGSGPGDTGELFF.

The chain combines TRBV6-5 with TRBJ1-1; 7 bases match TRBD1. The CDR3 has 14 residues. With 6 bases clipped from V and 7 bases from J, the junction kept 11 bases outside the gene matches. Germline assignment: CDR1 MNHEY and CDR2 SVGAGI. CDR3 sequence (DNA): TGTGCCAGCAGGGTAGACAGGGTATTTGGTGAAGCTTTCTTT. Residues: CASRVDRVFGEAFF.

J is TRBJ2-2 and V is TRBV2, with 7 bases that match TRBD1. CDR3 length: 15 residues. V was pared by 6 bases and J by 0 bases, with 4 bases of the junction left unmatched. Germline V gene data show CDR1 as SNHLY and CDR2 as FYNNEI. The CDR3 spells CASSPDRSNTGELFF. The CDR3 DNA sequence: TGTGCCAGCAGCCCGGACAGGTCGAACACCGGGGAGCTGTTTTTT.

This clone was counted a few times. This chain joins TRBV4-3 and TRBJ1-5; TRBD1 might be the D (6 bases). V lost 4 bases, J lost 5 bases, and 15 bases lay in between. Germline V gives CDR1 LGHNA, CDR2 YSLEER. The CDR3 is 15 amino acids. CDR3 loop: CASSRAQGDDQPQHF. CDR3 bases: TGCGCCAGCAGCCGGGCACAGGGAGACGATCAGCCCCAGCATTTT.

V usage is TRBV7-9 and J usage is TRBJ1-1; 9 positions match TRBD1. This CDR3 region has 15 residues. V was clipped by 8 bases and J by 0 bases; unmatched bases: 7. Germline V CDR1 and CDR2: SEHNR, FQNEAQ (reference sequence). CDR3 bases: TGTGCCAGCCCAGACAGGGGGTTGGTGAACACTGAAGCTTTCTTT. This codes for CASPDRGLVNTEAFF.

The genes are TRBV5-1 and TRBJ2-5, with 11 bases that match TRBD2. V trimming: 3 bases; J trimming: 4 bases; junction bases outside the gene matches: 14. This CDR3 contains 18 residues. Germline CDR1 reads SGHRS; CDR2 reads YFSETQ. CDR3 residues: CASSSLPLAGVGGETQYF. CDR3 nucleotide sequence: TGCGCCAGCAGCTCCCTCCCACTAGCGGGGGTGGGGGGAGAGACCCAGTACTTC.

The rearrangement uses TRBV5-4 and TRBJ2-5; a weak D match, TRBD1 (6 bases). The CDR3 is 14 residues long. The ends were cut back, 0 bases at V and 4 bases at J, with 10 bases in the middle. CDR1 is SGHNT and CDR2 is YYREEE in the germline V gene (reference sequence). CDR3 residues: CASSLAGVAETQYF. Here the CDR3 DNA reads TGTGCCAGCAGCTTGGCAGGGGTGGCAGAGACCCAGTACTTC.

The chain uses TRBV25-1 and TRBJ1-3, with 7 bases fitting TRBD1. CDR1 MGHDK and CDR2 SYGVNS come from the germline V gene. V was pared by 4 bases and J by 5 bases, with 14 bases of the junction left unmatched. This CDR3 has 17 residues. Here the CDR3 reads CASSGDRPKQARNTIYF. CDR3 coding DNA: TGTGCCAGCAGTGGGGACAGACCCAAGCAAGCTAGAAACACCATATATTTT.

The rearrangement uses TRBV19 and TRBJ1-2, with D hard to call. Trimming shortened V by 3 bases and J by 4 bases, and 15 bases separated the two germline ends. Germline values: CDR1 LNHDA, CDR2 SQIVND (reference sequence). The CDR3 has 15 amino acids. CDR3 DNA sequence: TGTGCCAGTAGTATTTGGAACAGCAGGTCCTATGGCTACACCTTC. Amino acids: CASSIWNSRSYGYTF. Full variable domain (missing parts from reference TRBV19 and TRBJ1-2): DGGITQSPKYLFRKEGQNVTLSCEQNLNHDAMYWYRQDPGQGLRLIYYSQIVNDFQKGDIAEGYSVSREKKESFPLTVTSAQKNPTAFYLCASSIWNSRSYGYTFGSGTRLTVV.

V gene TRBV27 combines with J gene TRBJ1-2; D possibly corresponds to TRBD1 (5 bases). V was shortened by 2 bases and J by 0 bases, with 7 bases between the two germline ends. This CDR3 region has 14 residues. Germline V CDR1 and CDR2: MNHEY, SMNVEV (reference sequence). This CDR3 reads CASSLRRANYGYTF. DNA for the CDR3: TGTGCCAGCAGTTTACGCAGGGCTAACTATGGCTACACCTTC.

In this sample, this clone turned up a few times. The chain uses TRBV7-9 and TRBJ1-1; TRBD1 might be the D (6 bases). The CDR3 contains 14 residues. V lost 5 bases and J 2 bases, leaving 12 bases between the germline ends. CDR1 is SEHNR and CDR2 is FQNEAQ in the germline V gene (reference sequence). The CDR3 DNA is TGTGCCAGCAGCCCCCGGACAGAAAACACTGAAGCTTTCTTT. Translating it yields CASSPRTENTEAFF. Drawing the rest from reference TRBV7-9 and TRBJ1-1, the complete variable domain is DTGVSQNPRHKITKRGQNVTFRCDPISEHNRLYWYRQTLGQGPEFLTYFQNEAQLEKSRLLSDRFSAERPKGSFSTLEIQRTEQGDSAMYLCASSPRTENTEAFFGQGTRLTVV.